This TCR beta chain originates from a study of technical replicates of blood from several donors. This CDR3 region has 14 residues. Trimming removed 6 bases from V and 0 bases from J, with 10 bases in between. Germline CDR1 reads MGHRA; CDR2 reads YSYEKL. TCRdb's copy holds only in-frame clones and misses some; the assay was immunoSEQ multiplex PCR. The sample carries some 99,000 clones, nearly 97% recorded once. The sequence came from a human donor in good health. The rearrangement uses TRBV4-1 and TRBJ2-3, with D uncertain. Sequencing was carried out using T cells isolated from PBMCs. CDR3 sequence: CASSPAGSTDTQYF. CDR3 bases: TGCGCCAGCAGTCCAGCCGGGAGCACAGATACGCAGTATTTT.